These T cell receptor beta chains were read from a single sample in a study of T cell changes during pregnancy in multiple sclerosis. The protocol was immunoSEQ multiplex PCR, while the TCRdb copy is restricted to in-frame clones and leaves out a portion. The table lists some 70,000 clones, approximately 92% of them singletons, with approximately 2% in the top ten. The sequencing here drew on peripheral blood, taken in the second trimester of pregnancy. The receptors were sampled from a female donor in good health, enrolled as a control in a pregnancy study. Both conserved end residues are part of each CDR3. The D gene is left open where the match is weak. Rows give clone size only sometimes, using once, few, many, or a class for an expanded clone.

NA	TRBV5-5	NA	TRBJ2-7	15	CASSLAARALYEQYF	TGTGCCAGCAGCTTGGCTGCCAGGGCCCTCTACGAGCAGTACTTC
few	TRBV7-9	NA	TRBJ1-4	13	CASSKPGFEKLFF	TGTGCCAGCAGCAAGCCGGGGTTTGAAAAACTGTTTTTT
few	TRBV5-5	TRBD1	TRBJ1-5	14	CASSTGTGNQPQHF	TGTGCCAGCAGCACCGGGACAGGAAATCAGCCCCAGCATTTT
NA	TRBV7-3	TRBD1	TRBJ1-2	14	CASSLTGGEPGYTF	TGTGCCAGCAGCTTAACAGGGGGCGAGCCTGGCTACACCTTC
NA	TRBV7-2	TRBD1	TRBJ1-6	14	CASSYGTGVSPLHF	TGTGCCAGCAGCTACGGGACAGGGGTTTCACCCCTCCACTTT
NA	TRBV18	TRBD1	TRBJ1-2	15	CASSLGTAYNYGYTF	TGTGCCAGCTCACTCGGGACAGCTTATAACTATGGCTACACCTTC
NA	TRBV18	TRBD2	TRBJ2-5	13	CASSPQRGETQYF	TGTGCCAGCTCACCACAGCGGGGAGAGACCCAGTACTTC
NA	TRBV4-1	TRBD1	TRBJ2-1	16	CASSPRTGQGLNEQFF	TGCGCCAGCAGCCCCCGGACGGGACAGGGGCTCAATGAGCAGTTCTTC
NA	TRBV2	NA	TRBJ2-1	15	CASRASAGLYNEQFF	TGTGCCAGCAGGGCGAGCGCAGGACTATACAATGAGCAGTTCTTC
NA	TRBV5-8	NA	TRBJ1-2	14	CASSWGPANYGYTF	TGTGCCAGCAGCTGGGGGCCTGCTAACTATGGCTACACCTTC
NA	TRBV5-1	TRBD2	TRBJ2-3	15	CASTPGLGGTDTQYF	TGCGCCAGCACCCCAGGACTAGGCGGGACAGATACGCAGTATTTT
few	TRBV5-4	NA	TRBJ1-1	14	CASSPPARSTEAFF	TGTGCCAGCAGCCCACCCGCGAGAAGCACTGAAGCTTTCTTT